This T cell receptor (beta chain) was captured by sequencing in a study of blood T cell repertoires in COVID-19. TCRdb's table, derived via immunoSEQ multiplex PCR, lists solely in-frame clones and lacks some. The sample lists tens of thousands of clones, approximately 85% occurring once. Germline CDR1 and CDR2: LNHDA and SQIVND (reference sequence). The CDR3 sequence is 15 residues long. V trimming: 2 bases; J trimming: 7 bases; junction bases outside the gene matches: 9. The specimen was peripheral blood. The chain recombines TRBV19 with TRBJ1-2; TRBD1 matches at 8 bases. This sequence originates from a middle-aged man with COVID-19, enrolled during active disease. The CDR3 DNA is TGTGCCAGTAGTATACAGGGGGCTAGTTCGATTGGCTACACCTTC. Encoded protein: CASSIQGASSIGYTF.